These T cell receptor beta chains were read from a single sample in a study of post-analysis software for immune sequencing data. Via MiXCR, TCRdb re-called the PCR reads, giving one row per CDR3 protein. The table has about half a million distinct CDR3 sequences, about a third seen once; the top ten hold 4.5% to 7.5%. Sequences were obtained from blood. The receptors here all came from a girl under 18 with multiple sclerosis. Both conserved end residues are part of each CDR3. The D gene is left open where the match is weak. The size field is filled for only some rows; it gives once, few, many or a size class.

DNA: TGTGCCAGCAGCTTCAGGGAGCGCATTCAGTACTTC
CDR3: CASSFRERIQYF
size: -
J: TRBJ2-4
D: -
V: TRBV13
length: 12

DNA: TGCGCCAGCAGCGAACAACAGGGGTCCGATATTTGGGGCTACACCTTC
CDR3: CASSEQQGSDIWGYTF
size: -
J: TRBJ1-2
D: TRBD1
V: TRBV5-1
length: 16

DNA: TGTGCCAGCAGCCAAATACGTGAGCAGTTCTTC
CDR3: CASSQIREQFF
size: -
J: TRBJ2-1
D: -
V: TRBV3-1
length: 11

DNA: TGTGCCAGTAGTATCCGGGACAGCATACCGAACACTGAAGCTTTCTTT
CDR3: CASSIRDSIPNTEAFF
size: few
J: TRBJ1-1
D: TRBD1
V: TRBV19
length: 16

DNA: TGTGCCAGCAGCCAGACGGAGCGGGGGGCCGAGACCCAGTACTTC
CDR3: CASSQTERGAETQYF
size: -
J: TRBJ2-5
D: TRBD2
V: TRBV11-2
length: 15

DNA: TGTGCCAGCAGCCAAGATCCGGGTGCCGAGACCCAGTACTTC
CDR3: CASSQDPGAETQYF
size: many
J: TRBJ2-5
D: -
V: TRBV4-1
length: 14

DNA: TGCAGTGCTAGTAAGGGTGAACCCCCCTATGGCTACACCTTC
CDR3: CSASKGEPPYGYTF
size: few
J: TRBJ1-2
D: -
V: TRBV20-1
length: 14

DNA: TGTGCCAGCAATAGGGGGCTCGATGAGCAGTTCTTC
CDR3: CASNRGLDEQFF
size: -
J: TRBJ2-1
D: TRBD1
V: TRBV19
length: 12

DNA: TGTGCCAGCAGTGAAAGGGGGACAGCGAACACTGAAGCTTTCTTT
CDR3: CASSERGTANTEAFF
size: few
J: TRBJ1-1
D: TRBD1
V: TRBV6-1
length: 15

DNA: TGCGCCAGCAGAAGACTAGCGAGGGCCACAGATACGCAGTATTTT
CDR3: CASRRLARATDTQYF
size: -
J: TRBJ2-3
D: TRBD2
V: TRBV5-1
length: 15

DNA: TGTGCCAGCGGACACCTCCGCACAGATACGCAGTATTTT
CDR3: CASGHLRTDTQYF
size: -
J: TRBJ2-3
D: -
V: TRBV6-1
length: 13

DNA: TGTGCCAGCAGCGAAGACCCGGGGGGGCAAGAGACCCAGTACTTC
CDR3: CASSEDPGGQETQYF
size: -
J: TRBJ2-5
D: TRBD2
V: TRBV4-2
length: 15

DNA: TGTGCCAGCAGCGGGGACAGGGGCCCCACCTACGAGCAGTACTTC
CDR3: CASSGDRGPTYEQYF
size: few
J: TRBJ2-7
D: TRBD1
V: TRBV7-2
length: 15

DNA: TGCAGTGCTACCCTAGCGGGGGCCTACGAGCAGTACTTC
CDR3: CSATLAGAYEQYF
size: few
J: TRBJ2-7
D: TRBD2
V: TRBV20-1
length: 13

DNA: TGCGCCAGCAAAGGGGCGGGGATCGGGGATCATACGCAGTATTTT
CDR3: CASKGAGIGDHTQYF
size: -
J: TRBJ2-3
D: -
V: TRBV5-1
length: 15

DNA: TGTGCCAGCAGTGAAGCCGGGACTAGCGGCCTCTCCTACGAGCAGTACTTC
CDR3: CASSEAGTSGLSYEQYF
size: -
J: TRBJ2-7
D: TRBD2
V: TRBV2
length: 17

DNA: TGCGCCAGCAGCTTGCATACAGGGAACCAAGAGACCCAGTACTTC
CDR3: CASSLHTGNQETQYF
size: few
J: TRBJ2-5
D: -
V: TRBV5-1
length: 15

DNA: TGTGCCAGCAGTCAAAGGGGGGCGGAGCAGGGGACCCAGTACTTC
CDR3: CASSQRGAEQGTQYF
size: few
J: TRBJ2-5
D: -
V: TRBV11-2
length: 15

DNA: TGCAGTGCTAGACTAGCGGGGGAAGGCGAGCAGTACTTC
CDR3: CSARLAGEGEQYF
size: many
J: TRBJ2-7
D: TRBD2
V: TRBV20-1
length: 13

DNA: TGCGCCAGCAAGCAGGCGGGAATGAACACTGAAGCTTTCTTT
CDR3: CASKQAGMNTEAFF
size: -
J: TRBJ1-1
D: -
V: TRBV5-1
length: 14

DNA: TGCAGTGCTCGGGCCGCGGGGATGGGCAATAGTGAAAAACTGTTTTTT
CDR3: CSARAAGMGNSEKLFF
size: -
J: TRBJ1-4
D: -
V: TRBV20-1
length: 16

DNA: TGTGCCAGCAGCGTAGCGGTCTACAGCTCCTACAATGAGCAGTTCTTC
CDR3: CASSVAVYSSYNEQFF
size: -
J: TRBJ2-1
D: -
V: TRBV9
length: 16

DNA: TGTGCCAGCAGCTTAGGTGGGACTAGCGTACAAGAGACCCAGTACTTC
CDR3: CASSLGGTSVQETQYF
size: -
J: TRBJ2-5
D: TRBD2
V: TRBV11-2
length: 16

DNA: TGTGCCAGCAGCGTATTCGGTGGAGGGGCAGAGACCCAGTACTTC
CDR3: CASSVFGGGAETQYF
size: -
J: TRBJ2-5
D: -
V: TRBV9
length: 15

DNA: TGTGCCAGCAGCCCCCGGGATGGGGGATACAACACTGAAGCTTTCTTT
CDR3: CASSPRDGGYNTEAFF
size: -
J: TRBJ1-1
D: -
V: TRBV5-5
length: 16

DNA: TGTGCCAGCAGCTTCCGAAGGGGCTCCTACAATGAGCAGTTCTTC
CDR3: CASSFRRGSYNEQFF
size: -
J: TRBJ2-1
D: -
V: TRBV7-2
length: 15

DNA: TGTGCCAGCAGCCCGAACAGGGCCCTGGGCACAGATACGCAGTATTTT
CDR3: CASSPNRALGTDTQYF
size: few
J: TRBJ2-3
D: -
V: TRBV7-3
length: 16

DNA: TGCAGTGCTTTAGGGACTATCAATGAGCAGTTCTTC
CDR3: CSALGTINEQFF
size: few
J: TRBJ2-1
D: TRBD2
V: TRBV20-1
length: 12

DNA: TGCGCCAGCAGACCACCCGCGGACAGGGGAACCACGATGAACCAAGAGACCCAGTACTTC
CDR3: CASRPPADRGTTMNQETQYF
size: few
J: TRBJ2-5
D: TRBD1
V: TRBV5-1
length: 20

DNA: TGTGCCAGCAGCCCGTACCTCAGGGAGAGCTCCTACAATGAGCAGTTCTTC
CDR3: CASSPYLRESSYNEQFF
size: -
J: TRBJ2-1
D: -
V: TRBV5-5
length: 17

DNA: TGTGCCAGCAGTTTAGACAGGGATGGGACCCAGTACTTC
CDR3: CASSLDRDGTQYF
size: few
J: TRBJ2-5
D: TRBD1
V: TRBV6-5
length: 13

DNA: TGTGCCAGCAGCTTGGACAGTGGTTTAACCCTCCACTTT
CDR3: CASSLDSGLTLHF
size: few
J: TRBJ1-6
D: -
V: TRBV7-9
length: 13

DNA: TGTGCCACCGCAGGGACGGGGAACACTGAAGCTTTCTTT
CDR3: CATAGTGNTEAFF
size: -
J: TRBJ1-1
D: -
V: TRBV24-1
length: 13

DNA: TGCAGCGTTGAAGTTACAGGCGGGCGCTACGAGCAGTACTTC
CDR3: CSVEVTGGRYEQYF
size: -
J: TRBJ2-7
D: -
V: TRBV29-1
length: 14

DNA: TGTGCCAGCAGCTTGCCTACAGATACGCAGTATTTT
CDR3: CASSLPTDTQYF
size: -
J: TRBJ2-3
D: -
V: TRBV7-2
length: 12

DNA: TGCGCCAGCAGCTTGGCAGGACTAGCGATCTACGAGCAGTACTTC
CDR3: CASSLAGLAIYEQYF
size: -
J: TRBJ2-7
D: TRBD2
V: TRBV5-1
length: 15

DNA: TGTGCCAGCAGCCGCAGGGGGGGCAATGAGCAGTTCTTC
CDR3: CASSRRGGNEQFF
size: few
J: TRBJ2-1
D: -
V: TRBV7-6
length: 13

DNA: TGTGCCAGCAGTTTAAGCGGGGATCAAGAGACCCAGTACTTC
CDR3: CASSLSGDQETQYF
size: -
J: TRBJ2-5
D: TRBD2
V: TRBV27
length: 14

DNA: TGTGCCAGCAGCCTACGACTAGCGGGGGGGCCGGATACGCAGTATTTT
CDR3: CASSLRLAGGPDTQYF
size: few
J: TRBJ2-3
D: TRBD2
V: TRBV7-9
length: 16

DNA: TGTGCCATCAGGAGCTTTGCCGATGAGCAGTTCTTC
CDR3: CAIRSFADEQFF
size: -
J: TRBJ2-1
D: -
V: TRBV10-3
length: 12

DNA: TGCGCCAGCAGCCAAGATTGGAGCGACCTCCACTTT
CDR3: CASSQDWSDLHF
size: -
J: TRBJ1-6
D: -
V: TRBV4-1
length: 12

DNA: TGCAGTGCCCCAAGGACTAGCGGGGGCCTTACCAAGACCCAGTACTTC
CDR3: CSAPRTSGGLTKTQYF
size: -
J: TRBJ2-5
D: TRBD2
V: TRBV20-1
length: 16

DNA: TGTGCCATCAGCGGAGGGTTAGGCAATGAGCAGTTCTTC
CDR3: CAISGGLGNEQFF
size: few
J: TRBJ2-1
D: -
V: TRBV10-3
length: 13

DNA: TGTGCCAGCAGCTTGGCGGGAGCGGGTAATGAAAAACTGTTTTTT
CDR3: CASSLAGAGNEKLFF
size: -
J: TRBJ1-4
D: -
V: TRBV5-8
length: 15

DNA: TGTGCCAGCAGTGGCCTCGGACAGGCCGGCAATCAGCCCCAGCATTTT
CDR3: CASSGLGQAGNQPQHF
size: -
J: TRBJ1-5
D: TRBD1
V: TRBV2
length: 16

DNA: TGTGCCAGTAGCCACAGTGTCGCGTGGGGAAGCTATGGCTACACCTTC
CDR3: CASSHSVAWGSYGYTF
size: -
J: TRBJ1-2
D: -
V: TRBV14
length: 16

DNA: TGCAGTGCTACCCCCGACAGCTCCTACGAGCAGTACTTC
CDR3: CSATPDSSYEQYF
size: -
J: TRBJ2-7
D: -
V: TRBV20-1
length: 13

DNA: TGCAGTGCTAGAGGCGTTGTTTTATCCTACAATGAGCAGTTCTTC
CDR3: CSARGVVLSYNEQFF
size: few
J: TRBJ2-1
D: -
V: TRBV20-1
length: 15